This T cell receptor beta chain was retrieved from a study of blood T cells in healthy people across ages (dated by TCRdb to about 2015). Study-wide context: In model experiments, template switching captured about one uniquely barcoded TCR beta cDNA molecule for every two T cells. Age-related changes in TCR beta repertoire diversity were measured in the study by deep sequencing normalized with unique cDNA molecular identifiers. The donors were divided into four age groups: young (average approximately 17 years), middle-aged (roughly 40), aged (roughly 66) and long-lived (roughly 82). Donors of different ages were randomly distributed across sequencing lanes to avoid experimental bias. Using the same blood draw, the study looked at two additional independent replicas of 1 million unique cDNA reads for two donors, one aged 18 to 30 and the other aged 80 or older. The research as a whole found: Compared with the aged group, more naive CD4+ T cells, fewer expanded clones and increased TCR diversity were shown by the long-lived group, suggesting age selection. The percentage of naive T cells measured by flow cytometry correlated strongly with observed TCR beta diversity. Because profiling used bulk unsorted PBMCs, naive and antigen-experienced compartments could not be compared conclusively. Estimates of total diversity from one million sequenced T cells were regarded as lower bounds and underestimates. As age increased, observed TCR beta diversity per million T cells dropped in a roughly linear way, and a significant reduction was already evident by age roughly 40. The CMV infection status of donors was not known, potentially confounding age-related changes in expanded clonotypes.

Library preparation employed 5' RACE. TCRdb lists the instrument as Illumina HiSeq 2500. A second PCR of about 6 to 11 cycles was run with a J-beta primer mix and a sample-barcoded 5' primer. Each TCR beta cDNA molecule received a unique molecular identifier from a template-switch 5' adaptor carrying 12 random nucleotides. Each sample yielded at least 2.5 million CDR3-containing paired-end reads. The Mint cDNA synthesis kit, primed by a TRBC-specific oligonucleotide, was used to synthesize first-strand cDNA from all RNA. Following uracil-DNA glycosylase treatment, a first 18-cycle PCR with universal primers M1SS and BC2_uni_R was performed on all cDNA. In the source study's methods: Normalization of each sample was performed by random selection of 1 million high-quality reads, each carrying a distinct molecular identifier. Reads with shared molecular identifiers were discarded instead of being binned into consensus sequences. MiTCR, run with a Q25 quality threshold and the strictest error-elimination algorithm, handled CDR3 identification, clonotype clustering and error correction. A nonparametric unseen species model with Euler transformation was used to estimate lower-bound total TCR beta diversity. The public sequencing data were trimmed at Q25 with fastp and processed into clonotypes with MiXCR by TCRdb, which kept only in-frame beta chains. Entries that share a CDR3 protein sequence are merged under the most common genes and DNA. The V and J calls and clone size come from TCRdb's table, not from the authors' own analysis. The sample table lists 1.5 million to 1.8 million distinct CDR3 sequences, about 42% of them with a count of one. The top ten constitute about 4% of the sample.

Donors were 39 systemically healthy Caucasian individuals from Russia aged roughly 6 to 95 years. Around 9.9 milliliters of peripheral blood were collected from each donor into EDTA-treated Vacutainer tubes. Ficoll-Paque density-gradient centrifugation was used to isolate PBMCs, with at least 6.5 million per sample. Trizol reagent was used to extract total RNA from PBMCs, with at least 6 micrograms per sample. Naive CD45RAhigh/CD27high T cell percentages were measured by flow cytometry on a PBMC aliquot from every donor. Reading the germline V gene (reference sequence) gives CDR1 DFQATT and CDR2 SNEGSKA. Germline trimming amounts to 3 bases on V and 11 bases on J, with 8 as the count of junction bases outside the gene matches. The CDR3 contains 12 residues, cysteine and phenylalanine counted. The CDR3 DNA has 36 bases and is translated from base 1. Details on this clonotype: Its target antigen remains unknown. There are no base qualities to consult, and no much larger clone falls within one base.

Sequencing used blood. The sequence joins TRBV20-1 to TRBJ2-3; 7 of the junction bases match TRBD1. The clonotype was recovered from a woman under 30 in good health. The CDR3 corresponds to CSASFRGFEQYF. The DNA is as follows: TGCAGTGCTAGTTTCAGGGGGTTTGAGCAGTATTTT.